The 6 T cell receptor beta chains below all came from one sample that was sequenced in a study of vaccination effects on CD4 cells after COVID-19. Assay: immunoSEQ multiplex PCR; the TCRdb copy retains only in-frame clones and omits some. Of just under 60,000 clones in the sample, under 80% were seen once. These receptors are not linked to any known antigen. Viral peptide pool expansion of antigen-specific CD4+ T cells preceded sequencing in the ViraFEST assay. Isolation of CD4+ T cells took place after less than 12 days of culture. Participants were vaccinated with two doses of either the BNT162b2 or mRNA-1273 vaccine. Material: CD4+ T cells from PBMCs cultured with HCoV-OC43 spike peptides, obtained after COVID-19 vaccination. The subset is: HCoV-OC43 spike overlapping peptide pool stimulation. These receptors originate from a human donor who received a COVID-19 vaccine.

The chain is built from TRBV5-5 and TRBJ2-2; D gene ambiguous. The V and J ends lost 4 bases and 1 base respectively, with 23 bases between them. The germline V gene has CDR1 SGHKS and CDR2 YYEKEE (reference sequence). The CDR3 spans 19 residues. Written as DNA, the CDR3 is TGTGCCAGCAGCCCAGCCCCTTCTCGAGGCTCCATGAACACCGGGGAGCTGTTTTTT. Translating gives CASSPAPSRGSMNTGELFF.

The chain uses TRBV11-2 and TRBJ1-2; maybe TRBD1 (6 bases). Trimming shortened V by 5 bases and J by 1 base, and 11 bases separated the two germline ends. Germline V CDR1 and CDR2: SGHAT, FQNNGV. This CDR3 contains 14 residues. CDR3 region: CASSPQGSNYGYTF. In DNA, the CDR3 is TGTGCCAGCAGCCCCCAGGGGAGTAACTATGGCTACACCTTC. The full variable domain, its missing parts supplied by reference TRBV11-2 and TRBJ1-2, is EAGVAQSPRYKIIEKRQSVAFWCNPISGHATLYWYQQILGQGPKLLIQFQNNGVVDDSQLPKDRFSAERLKGVDSTLKIQPAKLEDSAVYLCASSPQGSNYGYTFGSGTRLTVV.

The V and J genes are TRBV4-3 and TRBJ2-3; D could derive from TRBD1 or TRBD2 (6 bases each). Trimming pared 0 bases from V and 5 bases from J, leaving 12 bases between. The CDR3 length is 15 residues. Germline CDR1 and CDR2: LGHNA and YSLEER. The CDR3 loop is CASSQDWGAGDTQYF. CDR3 sequence (DNA): TGCGCCAGCAGCCAAGATTGGGGGGCGGGAGATACGCAGTATTTT.

The chain carries TRBV6-1 and TRBJ2-1, with TRBD1 matching over 8 bases. V shed 2 bases, J shed 7 bases, and the junction held 7 bases outside the gene matches. Germline V gene data show CDR1 as MNHNS and CDR2 as SASEGT. The CDR3 contains 15 residues. CDR3 DNA sequence: TGTGCCAGCAGTGAACCGGGACAGGCCCCAAATGAGCAGTTCTTC. This sequence encodes CASSEPGQAPNEQFF.

The chain couples TRBV5-1 to TRBJ2-3, with 13 positions matching TRBD2. In germline, CDR1 is SGHRS, CDR2 YFSETQ. CDR3 size: 16 residues. The ends lost 5 bases at V and 3 bases at J; junction bases unmatched: 6. Here the CDR3 DNA reads TGCGCCAGCAGGTCCGGGACTAGCGGGGAGACAGATACGCAGTATTTT. Translation: CASRSGTSGETDTQYF.

The chain recombines TRBV6-4 with TRBJ2-1; D possibly uses TRBD1 or TRBD2 (5 bases each). CDR1 is MRHNA and CDR2 is SNTAGT in the germline V gene. V lost 1 base and J lost 2, with 9 bases in between. This CDR3 comprises 15 residues. The CDR3 DNA sequence: TGTGCCAGCAGTGACTTTTCGGGACCCTACAATGAGCAGTTCTTC. The encoded protein is CASSDFSGPYNEQFF.